The 8 T cell receptor beta chains below were found in one sample sequenced in a study of blood T cell repertoires in COVID-19. TCRdb's copy holds only in-frame clones and misses some; the assay was immunoSEQ multiplex PCR. The sample consists of 380,000 or so clones, around 90% of them appearing once. The sequencing input was peripheral blood. These TCRs come from a man aged 35-49 years with acute or convalescent COVID-19.

This clone was observed a single time. V usage is TRBV19 and J usage is TRBJ1-5, with TRBD1 as a possible D gene (6 bases). The germline gives CDR1 LNHDA, CDR2 SQIVND (reference sequence). There are 15 residues in the CDR3. V lost 3 bases and J lost 4, with 13 bases in between. CDR3 protein: CASSMSGGPNQPQHF. CDR3 nucleotides: TGTGCCAGTAGTATGTCGGGGGGCCCGAATCAGCCCCAGCATTTT.

The rearrangement links TRBV5-4 to TRBJ2-7; 10 bases line up with TRBD1. After removal of 4 bases from V and 3 bases from J, the junction contained 7 bases not matched to a gene. The germline CDR1 and CDR2 sequences are SGHNT and YYREEE (reference sequence). The CDR3 has 15 residues. The CDR3 DNA follows: TGTGCCAGCAGCGACGGGACAGGGGTTTTCTACGAGCAGTACTTC. Amino acid sequence: CASSDGTGVFYEQYF.

The chain carries TRBV27 and TRBJ1-1, with D perhaps matching TRBD1 (6 bases). The CDR3 loop spans 16 amino acids. The germline CDR1 and CDR2 sequences are MNHEY and SMNVEV (reference sequence). The germline V and J ends were trimmed by 4 bases and 1 base, with 16 bases remaining between them. CDR3 DNA sequence: TGTGCCAGCAGTTACAGTCAGGGGCGAGGGAACACTGAAGCTTTCTTT. It yields the protein CASSYSQGRGNTEAFF.

Points on this clone: This sample includes further DNA sequences coding for the same CDR3. V gene TRBV11-1 combines with J gene TRBJ1-1, with D possibly being TRBD1 (6 bases). The length of the CDR3 is 13 residues. CDR1 is SGHAT and CDR2 is FQDESV in the germline V gene (reference sequence). V lost 2 bases to trimming and J lost 8 bases, with 12 bases between them. The CDR3, as DNA: TGTGCCAGCAGCTTATTGTCCGGGACAGAAGCTTTCTTT. Translation gives CASSLLSGTEAFF.

The V call is TRBV6-6, the J call TRBJ1-5, with 8 positions matching TRBD1. The CDR3 is 14 amino acids. V lost 5 bases and J lost 7; bases outside the gene matches: 7. The V gene's germline CDR1 is MNHNY and CDR2 SVGAGI (reference sequence). In nucleotides, the CDR3 is TGTGCCAGCAGTAACCAGGGGGCAGGCCAGCCCCAGCATTTT. Protein product: CASSNQGAGQPQHF.

This clone was counted once. The chain joins TRBV7-3 to TRBJ2-6; unclear D gene. Trimming stripped 0 bases from V and 0 bases from J, with 9 bases between. This CDR3 is built from 17 residues. CDR1 and CDR2 from the germline V gene are SGHTA and FQGTGA. This chain's CDR3 is CASSLTGRPSGANVLTF. CDR3 nucleotide sequence: TGTGCCAGCAGCTTAACGGGCAGGCCCTCTGGGGCCAACGTCCTGACTTTC.

The J gene is TRBJ2-5, the V gene TRBV27, with 9 nucleotides matching TRBD1. The CDR3 has 14 residues. Trimming took 6 bases from V and 2 from J; bases not matched to a gene: 4. The germline CDR1 and CDR2 sequences are MNHEY and SMNVEV (reference sequence). CDR3 amino acids: CASRSTGGQETQYF. The CDR3 DNA is TGTGCCAGCAGGTCGACAGGGGGGCAAGAGACCCAGTACTTC.

The chain joins TRBV7-8 to TRBJ1-5, with TRBD1 identical over 9 bases. The CDR3 is 21 amino acids. V trimming: 1 base; J trimming: 0 bases; junction bases outside the gene matches: 16. In germline, CDR1 is SGHVS, CDR2 FQNEAQ. CDR3 sequence reads: CASSLGRTGTGPIYSNQPQHF. CDR3 bases: TGTGCCAGCAGCTTAGGTAGGACCGGGACAGGGCCGATTTATAGCAATCAGCCCCAGCATTTT.